This T cell receptor beta chain was profiled in a study of cytomegalovirus exposure and HLA in healthy donors. As for the study in general: The same platform was used for the roughly 130 validation repertoires as for the 650 to 700 first-cohort repertoires, as reported in a later analysis.

The study drew the donors from its approximately 120-subject validation cohort, separate from the roughly 670-subject first cohort. Germline assignment: CDR1 MNHEY and CDR2 SVGAGI. CDR3 size: 14 residues. Unmatched junction bases numbered 6, after V lost 8 bases and J lost 4 bases. Only in-frame clones appear in the TCRdb table, and some are missing; sequencing was by immunoSEQ multiplex PCR. The sample shows 200,000 to 300,000 clones, approximately 84% of them seen only once. The receptor was isolated from a woman in her twenties or thirties in good health and CMV-seropositive. The rearrangement joins TRBV6-5 to TRBJ1-5; 9 bases map to TRBD1. The sample comprised PBMCs. CDR3 region: CASGRDRVNQPQHF. In DNA, the CDR3 is TGTGCCAGCGGCAGGGACAGGGTGAATCAGCCCCAGCATTTT.